The 11 T cell receptor beta chains reported below all come from one sample, sequenced in a study of blood T cell repertoires in COVID-19. Libraries were prepared by immunoSEQ multiplex PCR; TCRdb keeps only in-frame clonotypes and omits some of them. The table shows around 260,000 clones, with roughly 92% occurring only once. Input material: peripheral blood. The receptors come from a woman aged 25 to 39 with COVID-19, enrolled during active disease.

The chain joins TRBV6-5 to TRBJ2-7; 9 bases map to TRBD2. The ends lost 8 bases at V and 4 bases at J; junction bases unmatched: 6. Germline values: CDR1 MNHEY, CDR2 SVGAGI. This CDR3 region has 13 residues. CDR3 sequence reads: CASAGTSWYEQYF. The DNA for the CDR3 is TGTGCCAGCGCCGGGACTAGCTGGTACGAGCAGTACTTC.

The rearrangement links TRBV25-1 to TRBJ1-2; 12 nucleotides line up with TRBD1. CDR1 MGHDK and CDR2 SYGVNS come from the germline V gene. The CDR3 loop spans 15 amino acids. Losses at the gene ends were 4 bases for V and 4 bases for J; bases not matched to a gene: 4. DNA for the CDR3: TGTGCCAGCAGTGCCGGGACAGGGGGCGCCTATGGCTACACCTTC. This translates into CASSAGTGGAYGYTF.

The chain links TRBV3-1 (or the pseudogene TRBV3-2) to TRBJ1-1, with D perhaps TRBD1 (5 bases). CDR3 length equals 14 residues. Germline V gene sequence: CDR1 LGHDT, CDR2 YNNKEL (reference sequence). Trimming shortened V by 0 bases and J by 11 bases, and 16 bases separated the two germline ends. The DNA of the CDR3 is TGTGCCAGCAGCCAAGAGGGTTCCAGGGTGGTCGCTTTCTTT. Protein sequence: CASSQEGSRVVAFF.

Written as DNA, the CDR3 is TGTGCCAGCAGCTTGGGGGGGGTGGGCGCAGATACGCAGTATTTT. Residues: CASSLGGVGADTQYF. The rearrangement uses TRBV5-4 and TRBJ2-3; maybe TRBD2 (6 bases). Germline CDR1 reads SGHNT; CDR2 reads YYREEE (reference sequence). The CDR3 loop spans 15 amino acids. V gave up 0 bases and J gave up 4 bases, with 12 bases separating them. The full variable domain, with the rest looked up from reference TRBV5-4 and TRBJ2-3, is ETGVTQSPTHLIKTRGQQVTLRCSSQSGHNTVSWYQQALGQGPQFIFQYYREEENGRGNFPPRFSGLQFPNYSSELNVNALELDDSALYLCASSLGGVGADTQYFGPGTRLTVL.

V and J are TRBV5-1 and TRBJ1-5; D is perhaps TRBD1 (5 bases). Trimming cost V 1 base and J 5 bases, with 7 bases left between them. CDR1 is SGHRS and CDR2 is YFSETQ in the germline V gene. The CDR3 totals 13 residues. CDR3 nucleotide sequence: TGCGCCAGCAGCTTGACAGGAGATCAGCCCCAGCATTTT. Its translation: CASSLTGDQPQHF.

The V gene is TRBV29-1, the J gene TRBJ2-1; unclear D gene. Trimming cost V 4 bases and J 6 bases, with 13 bases left between them. This CDR3 region has 13 residues. Germline CDR1 reads SQVTM; CDR2 reads ANQGSEA. The DNA of the CDR3 is TGCAGCGTTGCAATTAACGTCGGCAATGAGCAGTTCTTC. As protein: CSVAINVGNEQFF.

The chain links TRBV7-8 to TRBJ2-1; maybe TRBD2 (6 bases). CDR1 is SGHVS, CDR2 FQNEAQ, per germline. Trimming took 4 bases from V and 5 from J, leaving 9 bases between them. The CDR3 extends over 13 amino acids. The CDR3: CASSSGLDNEQFF. The CDR3 nucleotides are TGTGCCAGCAGCTCGGGACTTGACAATGAGCAGTTCTTC.

V usage is TRBV19 and J usage is TRBJ1-5; D remains unclear. V was cut by 1 base and J by 3 bases, with 7 bases left in between. The CDR3 runs to 14 residues. CDR1 and CDR2 from the germline V gene are LNHDA and SQIVND (reference sequence). The CDR3: CASSIARINQPQHF. CDR3 DNA: TGTGCCAGTAGTATAGCCCGTATCAATCAGCCCCAGCATTTT. Supplemented by reference TRBV19 and TRBJ1-5, the full variable domain reads DGGITQSPKYLFRKEGQNVTLSCEQNLNHDAMYWYRQDPGQGLRLIYYSQIVNDFQKGDIAEGYSVSREKKESFPLTVTSAQKNPTAFYLCASSIARINQPQHFGDGTRLSIL.

This chain links TRBV6-6 with TRBJ2-7; no clear D gene. Germline lookup yields CDR1 MNHNY and CDR2 SVGAGI (reference sequence). The CDR3 consists of 11 residues. V gave up 5 bases and J gave up 4 bases, with 6 bases separating them. The CDR3 sequence: CASSQTYEQYF. The CDR3 nucleotides are TGTGCCAGCAGTCAGACTTACGAGCAGTACTTC.

The gene calls are TRBV6-5 and TRBJ2-7, with TRBD2 as a possible D gene (6 bases). Germline values: CDR1 MNHEY, CDR2 SVGAGI. Trimming removed 4 bases at V and 4 bases at J, with 20 bases between. The length of the CDR3 is 16 residues. The CDR3 here is CASSSQEGIALYEQYF. The DNA for the CDR3 is TGTGCCAGCAGTTCCCAGGAGGGGATCGCCCTTTACGAGCAGTACTTC.

The J gene is TRBJ1-2, the V gene TRBV28, with 7 bases that match TRBD1. In germline, CDR1 is MDHEN, CDR2 SYDVKM. V lost 2 bases to trimming and J lost 3 bases; unmatched junction nucleotides: 12. The CDR3 covers 17 residues. The CDR3 loop reads CASSLESTGEADYGYTF. The CDR3 nucleotides are TGTGCCAGCAGTTTAGAGTCTACAGGGGAGGCAGACTATGGCTACACCTTC.